Presented here are 8 T cell receptor beta chains from one specimen sequenced in a study of post-analysis software for immune sequencing data. Study conclusions and caveats: TRBV5-6, TRBV5-1 and TRBV20-1 belonged to a set of roughly 5 TRBV segments that were more frequent in patients than controls.

cDNA libraries of TCR beta carried unique molecular identifiers. TCRdb processed the PCR reads anew with MiXCR; each CDR3 protein has one entry. The data hold around 710,000 distinct CDR3 sequences, with around 45% observed a single time. Their recognized antigens are unknown. Sequences were obtained from blood. Receptor source: a girl aged 5-17 years with multiple sclerosis.

V usage is TRBV6-5 and J usage is TRBJ1-2; tentatively, D is TRBD1 (6 bases). The CDR3 covers 11 residues. V gave up 7 bases and J gave up 10 bases, with 13 bases separating them. CDR1 and CDR2 from the germline V gene are MNHEY and SVGAGI. CDR3 protein: CASTNTGFYTF. The CDR3 nucleotides read TGTGCCAGCACCAATACAGGGTTCTACACCTTC.

CDR3 DNA sequence: TGTGCCAGCAGTTTGAAGACAGGGACGGCGTTGGACACTGAAGCTTTCTTT. It encodes CASSLKTGTALDTEAFF. J is TRBJ1-1 and V is TRBV28; TRBD1 agrees at 7 bases. CDR1 is MDHEN, CDR2 SYDVKM, per germline. Trimming took 3 bases from V and 3 from J; bases not matched to a gene: 13. The CDR3 loop spans 17 amino acids.

V gene TRBV2 combines with J gene TRBJ2-3; D remains ambiguous. The CDR3 covers 16 residues. V was shortened by 3 bases and J by 3 bases, with 16 bases between the two germline ends. Per germline, CDR1 SNHLY and CDR2 FYNNEI. The CDR3 protein is CASSEPGRRETDTQYF. The DNA of the CDR3 is TGTGCCAGCAGTGAGCCCGGGCGGAGAGAGACAGATACGCAGTATTTT.

The V and J genes are TRBV5-1 and TRBJ2-1, with no clear D. V was trimmed by 0 bases and J by 7 bases, leaving 11 bases between them. CDR1 and CDR2 from the germline V gene are SGHRS and YFSETQ. The CDR3 has 14 residues. The CDR3 here is CASSLVGSENEQFF. The CDR3 DNA sequence: TGCGCCAGCAGCTTGGTAGGTAGTGAGAATGAGCAGTTCTTC.

The J gene is TRBJ2-1, the V gene TRBV24-1, with 10 bases identical to TRBD2. CDR1 and CDR2 (germline): KGHDR, SFDVKD. This CDR3 has 16 residues. J was trimmed by 9 bases and V by 3 bases; bases with no gene match: 10. CDR3 sequence: CATSDPGASGRGEQFF. The CDR3, as DNA: TGTGCCACCAGTGATCCTGGGGCTAGCGGGAGAGGTGAGCAGTTCTTC.

The V gene is TRBV6-5, the J gene TRBJ2-1; 16 bases match TRBD2. Germline assignment: CDR1 MNHEY and CDR2 SVGAGI. CDR3 length: 18 residues. V shed 4 bases and J 5 bases; nucleotides not matched to a gene: 8. The CDR3 spells CASSWNSGTSGRDNEQFF. The CDR3 bases are TGTGCCAGCAGTTGGAACTCCGGGACTAGCGGGAGGGACAATGAGCAGTTCTTC.

The CDR3 bases are TGCAGTGCCTTAGCGGGGGGGTTTGTCACGCAGTATTTT. This gives the protein CSALAGGFVTQYF. The chain joins TRBV20-1 to TRBJ2-3, with TRBD2 identical over 11 bases. The J segment lost 9 bases and the V segment lost 6 bases, leaving 8 bases of the junction unmatched. The CDR3 consists of 13 residues. The germline V gene has CDR1 DFQATT and CDR2 SNEGSKA (reference sequence).

To note about this clonotype: The germline gene is not matched at one end of the junction; a read error may be the cause. The chain combines TRBV6-1 with TRBJ1-5; TRBD1 might be the D (5 bases). This CDR3 is 16 amino acids long. CDR1 and CDR2 from the germline V gene are MNHNS and SASEGT. CDR3 sequence: CASSELAGYSNQPQHF. In DNA, the CDR3 is TGTGCCAGTAGTGAATTGGCAGGGTATAGCAATCAGCCCCAGCATTTT.